The following is a T cell receptor (beta chain) sequence with its context. The V gene's germline CDR1 is MNHEY and CDR2 SVGAGI. Trimming shortened V by 6 bases and J by 3 bases, and 8 bases separated the two germline ends. This CDR3 has 12 residues. The data stem from a study of T cell responses to AZD1222 COVID-19 vaccine. Method: immunoSEQ multiplex PCR; TCRdb's copy keeps in-frame clones and lacks some. Of fewer than 200,000 clones listed, 87% are singletons. The sequence was collected from an adult who received the AZD1222 COVID-19 vaccine. The sample in question was peripheral blood, obtained 28 days after the second AZD1222 dose. The chain is built from TRBV6-5 and TRBJ1-2, with D unresolved. DNA of the CDR3: TGTGCCAGCAGCAACAACTACTATGGCTACACCTTC. This translates into CASSNNYYGYTF.